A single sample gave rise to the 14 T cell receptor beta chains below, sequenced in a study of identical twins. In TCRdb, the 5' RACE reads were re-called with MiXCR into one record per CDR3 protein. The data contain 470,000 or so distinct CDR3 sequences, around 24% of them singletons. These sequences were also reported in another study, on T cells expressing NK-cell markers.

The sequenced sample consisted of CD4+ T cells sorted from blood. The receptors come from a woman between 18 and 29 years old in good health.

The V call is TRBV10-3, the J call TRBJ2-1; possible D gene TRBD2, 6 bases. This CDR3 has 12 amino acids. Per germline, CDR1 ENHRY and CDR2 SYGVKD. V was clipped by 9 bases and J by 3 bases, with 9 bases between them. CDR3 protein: CAMGAGYNEQFF. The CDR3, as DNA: TGTGCCATGGGAGCGGGCTACAATGAGCAGTTCTTC.

Written as DNA, the CDR3 is TGTGCCAGCAGCTCCTTTACACGAACTACTGAAGCTTTCTTT. Residues: CASSSFTRTTEAFF. The genes are TRBV7-9 and TRBJ1-1; D is ambiguous. The V end was cut by 4 bases, the J end by 5 bases, with 14 bases between. Germline loops: CDR1 SEHNR, CDR2 FQNEAQ (reference sequence). This CDR3 comprises 14 residues.

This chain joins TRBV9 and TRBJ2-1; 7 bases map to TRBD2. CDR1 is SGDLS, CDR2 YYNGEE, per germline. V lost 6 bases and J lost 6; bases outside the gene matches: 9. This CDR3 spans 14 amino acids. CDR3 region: CASTPAAGRNEQFF. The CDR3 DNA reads TGTGCCAGCACCCCAGCAGCGGGGCGCAATGAGCAGTTCTTC.

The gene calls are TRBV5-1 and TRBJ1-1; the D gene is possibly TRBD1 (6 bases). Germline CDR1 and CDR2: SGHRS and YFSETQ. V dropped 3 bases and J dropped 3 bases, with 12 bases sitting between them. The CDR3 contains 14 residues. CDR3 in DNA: TGCGCCAGCAGCTACCAATCAGGGGACACTGAAGCTTTCTTT. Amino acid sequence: CASSYQSGDTEAFF.

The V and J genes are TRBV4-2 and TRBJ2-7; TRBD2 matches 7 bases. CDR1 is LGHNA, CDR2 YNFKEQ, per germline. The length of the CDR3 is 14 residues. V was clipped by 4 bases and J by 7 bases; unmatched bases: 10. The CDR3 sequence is CASSPVLAAGEQYF. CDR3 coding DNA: TGTGCCAGCAGCCCTGTTCTAGCGGCGGGAGAGCAGTACTTC.

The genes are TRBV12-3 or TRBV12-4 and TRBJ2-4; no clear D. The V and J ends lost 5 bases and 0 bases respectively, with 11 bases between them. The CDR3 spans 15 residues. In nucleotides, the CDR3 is TGTGCCAGCAGTCCAAGGGTTACAGCCAAAAACATTCAGTACTTC. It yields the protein CASSPRVTAKNIQYF.

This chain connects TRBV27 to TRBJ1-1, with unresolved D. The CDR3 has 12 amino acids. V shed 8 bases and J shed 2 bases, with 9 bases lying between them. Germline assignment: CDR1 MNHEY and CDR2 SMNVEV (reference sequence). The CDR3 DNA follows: TGTGCCAGCGGGTGGGCAAACACTGAAGCTTTCTTT. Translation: CASGWANTEAFF.

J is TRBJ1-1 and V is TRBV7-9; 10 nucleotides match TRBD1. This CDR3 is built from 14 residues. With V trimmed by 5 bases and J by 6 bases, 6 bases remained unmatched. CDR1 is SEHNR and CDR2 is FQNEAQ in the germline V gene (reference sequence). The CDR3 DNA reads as TGTGCCAGCAGCCCGACAGGGGGCTATGCTGAAGCTTTCTTT. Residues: CASSPTGGYAEAFF. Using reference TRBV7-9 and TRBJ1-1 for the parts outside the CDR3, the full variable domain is DTGVSQNPRHKITKRGQNVTFRCDPISEHNRLYWYRQTLGQGPEFLTYFQNEAQLEKSRLLSDRFSAERPKGSFSTLEIQRTEQGDSAMYLCASSPTGGYAEAFFGQGTRLTVV.

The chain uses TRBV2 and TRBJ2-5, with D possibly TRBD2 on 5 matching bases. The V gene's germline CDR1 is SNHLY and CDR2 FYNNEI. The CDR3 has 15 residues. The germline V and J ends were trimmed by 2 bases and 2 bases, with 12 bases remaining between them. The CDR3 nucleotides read TGTGCCAGCAGTGAACTAGCTGCAATTCAAGAGACCCAGTACTTC. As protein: CASSELAAIQETQYF.

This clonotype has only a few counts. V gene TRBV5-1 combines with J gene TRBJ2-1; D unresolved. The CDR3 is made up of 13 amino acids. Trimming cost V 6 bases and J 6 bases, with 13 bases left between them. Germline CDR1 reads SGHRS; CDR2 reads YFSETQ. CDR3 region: CASTLDFGNEQFF. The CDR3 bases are TGCGCCAGCACCCTGGATTTCGGCAATGAGCAGTTCTTC.

CDR3 sequence reads: CASSVRDGGASPAGELFF. The DNA for the CDR3 is TGTGCCAGCAGCGTCAGAGACGGCGGAGCAAGCCCGGCCGGGGAGCTGTTTTTT. V gene TRBV9 combines with J gene TRBJ2-2; D remains unclear. The germline V and J ends were trimmed by 2 bases and 6 bases, with 23 bases remaining between them. Germline V gene lookup returns CDR1 SGDLS and CDR2 YYNGEE. The CDR3 runs to 18 residues.

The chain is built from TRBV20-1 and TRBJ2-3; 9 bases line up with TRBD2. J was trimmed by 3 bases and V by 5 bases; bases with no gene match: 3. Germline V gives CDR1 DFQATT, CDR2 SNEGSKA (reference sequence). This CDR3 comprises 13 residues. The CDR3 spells CSAALAGTDTQYF. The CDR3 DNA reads TGCAGTGCTGCCCTAGCGGGAACAGATACGCAGTATTTT.

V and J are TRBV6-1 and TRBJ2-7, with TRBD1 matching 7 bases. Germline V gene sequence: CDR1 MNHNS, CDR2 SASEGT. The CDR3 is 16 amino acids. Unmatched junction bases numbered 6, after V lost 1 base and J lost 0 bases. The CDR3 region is CASSEEGTEPSYEQYF. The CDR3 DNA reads TGTGCCAGCAGTGAAGAAGGGACAGAACCCTCCTACGAGCAGTACTTC.

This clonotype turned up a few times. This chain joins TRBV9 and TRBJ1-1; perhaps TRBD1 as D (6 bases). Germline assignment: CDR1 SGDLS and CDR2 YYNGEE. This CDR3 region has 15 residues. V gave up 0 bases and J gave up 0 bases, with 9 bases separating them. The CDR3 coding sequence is TGTGCCAGCAGCGTAGTAGCAGGGGTGAACACTGAAGCTTTCTTT. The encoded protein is CASSVVAGVNTEAFF.